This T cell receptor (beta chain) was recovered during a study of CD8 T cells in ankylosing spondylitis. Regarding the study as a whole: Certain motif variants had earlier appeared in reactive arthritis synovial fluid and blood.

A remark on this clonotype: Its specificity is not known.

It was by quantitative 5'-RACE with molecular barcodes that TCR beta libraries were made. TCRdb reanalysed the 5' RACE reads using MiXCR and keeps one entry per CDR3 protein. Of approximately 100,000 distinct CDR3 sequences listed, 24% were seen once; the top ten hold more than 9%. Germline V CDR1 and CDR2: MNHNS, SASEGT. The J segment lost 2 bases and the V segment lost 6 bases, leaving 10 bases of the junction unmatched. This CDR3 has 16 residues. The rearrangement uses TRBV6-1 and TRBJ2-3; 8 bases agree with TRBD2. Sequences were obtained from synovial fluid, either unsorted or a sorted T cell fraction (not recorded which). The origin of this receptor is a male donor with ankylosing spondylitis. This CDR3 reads CASSLGPGGTTDTQYF. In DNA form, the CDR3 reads TGTGCCAGCAGCCTAGGTCCGGGAGGGACCACAGATACGCAGTATTTT.